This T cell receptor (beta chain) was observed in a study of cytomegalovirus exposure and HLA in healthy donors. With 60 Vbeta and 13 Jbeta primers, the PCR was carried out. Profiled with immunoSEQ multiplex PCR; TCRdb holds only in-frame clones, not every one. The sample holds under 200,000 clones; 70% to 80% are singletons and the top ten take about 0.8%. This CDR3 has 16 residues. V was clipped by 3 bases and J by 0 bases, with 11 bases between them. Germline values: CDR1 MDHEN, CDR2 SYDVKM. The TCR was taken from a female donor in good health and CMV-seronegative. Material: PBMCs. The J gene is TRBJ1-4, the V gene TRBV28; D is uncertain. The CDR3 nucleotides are TGTGCCAGCAGTTTCCGACGGACTGCAACTAATGAAAAACTGTTTTTT. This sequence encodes CASSFRRTATNEKLFF.